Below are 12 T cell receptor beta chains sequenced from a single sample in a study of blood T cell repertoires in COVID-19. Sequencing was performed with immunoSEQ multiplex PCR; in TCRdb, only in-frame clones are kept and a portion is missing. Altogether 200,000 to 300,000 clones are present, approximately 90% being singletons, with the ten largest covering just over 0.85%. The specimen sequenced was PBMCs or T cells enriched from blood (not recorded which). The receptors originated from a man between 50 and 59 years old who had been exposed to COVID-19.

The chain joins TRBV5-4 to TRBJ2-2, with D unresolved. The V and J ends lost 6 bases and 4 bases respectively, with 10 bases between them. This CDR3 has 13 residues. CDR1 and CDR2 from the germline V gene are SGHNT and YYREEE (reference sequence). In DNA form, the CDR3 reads TGTGCCAGCACCTCTAGGAGCACCGGGGAGCTGTTTTTT. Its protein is CASTSRSTGELFF.

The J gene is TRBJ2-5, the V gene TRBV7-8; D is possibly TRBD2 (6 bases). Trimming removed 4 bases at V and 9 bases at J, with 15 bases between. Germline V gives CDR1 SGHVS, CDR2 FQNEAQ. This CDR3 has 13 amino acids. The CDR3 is CASSSFSGGAQYF. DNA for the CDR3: TGTGCCAGCAGCTCCTTTAGCGGTGGGGCCCAGTACTTC.

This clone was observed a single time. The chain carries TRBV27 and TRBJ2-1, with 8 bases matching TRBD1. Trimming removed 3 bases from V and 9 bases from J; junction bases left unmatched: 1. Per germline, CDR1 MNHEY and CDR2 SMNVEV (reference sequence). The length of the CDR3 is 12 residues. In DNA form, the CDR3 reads TGTGCCAGCAGTTTGGACAGGGCTGAGCAGTTCTTC. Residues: CASSLDRAEQFF.

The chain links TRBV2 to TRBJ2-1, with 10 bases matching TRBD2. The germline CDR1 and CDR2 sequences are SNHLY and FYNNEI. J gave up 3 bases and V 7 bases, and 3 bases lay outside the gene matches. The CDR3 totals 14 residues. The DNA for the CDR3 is TGTGCCAGCATGGTAGCGGGGGGCTACAATGAGCAGTTCTTC. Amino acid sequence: CASMVAGGYNEQFF.

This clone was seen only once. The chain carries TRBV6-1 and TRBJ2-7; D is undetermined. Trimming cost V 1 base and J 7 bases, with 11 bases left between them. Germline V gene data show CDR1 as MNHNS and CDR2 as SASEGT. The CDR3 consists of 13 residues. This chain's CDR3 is CASSEVGHMEQYV. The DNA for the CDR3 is TGTGCCAGCAGTGAAGTGGGCCATATGGAGCAGTACGTC.

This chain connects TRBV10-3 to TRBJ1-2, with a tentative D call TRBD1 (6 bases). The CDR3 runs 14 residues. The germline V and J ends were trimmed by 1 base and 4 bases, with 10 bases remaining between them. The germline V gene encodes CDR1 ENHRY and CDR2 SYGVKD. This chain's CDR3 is CAISEYRDGYGYTF. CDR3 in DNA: TGTGCCATCAGTGAGTACAGGGACGGCTATGGCTACACCTTC.

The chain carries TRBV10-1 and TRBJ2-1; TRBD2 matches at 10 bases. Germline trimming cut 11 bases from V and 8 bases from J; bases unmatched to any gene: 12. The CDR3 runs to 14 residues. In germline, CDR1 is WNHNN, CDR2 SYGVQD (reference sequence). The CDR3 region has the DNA TGCGCCGGTGGGAGCGGGAGGGCGCGGGATGAGCAGTTCTTC. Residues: CAGGSGRARDEQFF.

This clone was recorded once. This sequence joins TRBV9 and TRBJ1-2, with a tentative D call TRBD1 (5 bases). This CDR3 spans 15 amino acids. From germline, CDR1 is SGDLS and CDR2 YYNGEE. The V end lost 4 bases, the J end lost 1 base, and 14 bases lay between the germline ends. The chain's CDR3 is CASSPRGGDNYGYTF. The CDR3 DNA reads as TGTGCCAGCAGCCCCCGGGGGGGTGATAACTATGGCTACACCTTC.

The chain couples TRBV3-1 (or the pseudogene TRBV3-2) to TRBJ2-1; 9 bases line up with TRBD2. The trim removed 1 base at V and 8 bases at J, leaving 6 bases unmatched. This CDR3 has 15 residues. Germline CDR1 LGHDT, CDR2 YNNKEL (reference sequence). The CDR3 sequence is CASSQVASGNYEQFF. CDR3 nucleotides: TGTGCCAGCAGCCAAGTGGCTAGCGGGAACTATGAGCAGTTCTTC.

The CDR3 reads CAWSTARTDTNTDTQYF. CDR3 coding DNA: TGTGCCTGGAGTACCGCTCGGACAGACACCAACACAGATACGCAGTATTTT. The chain is built from TRBV30 and TRBJ2-3; D might be TRBD1 (6 bases). Germline CDR1 GTSNPN, CDR2 SVGIG (reference sequence). V was shortened by 2 bases and J by 2 bases, with 20 bases between the two germline ends. The CDR3 contains 17 residues.

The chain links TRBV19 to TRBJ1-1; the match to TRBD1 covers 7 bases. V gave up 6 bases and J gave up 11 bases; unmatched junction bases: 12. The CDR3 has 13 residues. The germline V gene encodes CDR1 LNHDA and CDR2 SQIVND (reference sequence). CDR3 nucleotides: TGTGCCAGTAGCGTAAGTACAGGGGCGGACGCTTTCTTT. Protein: CASSVSTGADAFF.

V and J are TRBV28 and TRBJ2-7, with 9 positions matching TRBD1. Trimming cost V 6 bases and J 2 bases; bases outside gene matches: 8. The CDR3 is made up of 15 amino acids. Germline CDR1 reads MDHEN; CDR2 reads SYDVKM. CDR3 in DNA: TGTGCCAGCAGGTCTACCGGGACAGGGACCTACGAGCAGTACTTC. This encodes CASRSTGTGTYEQYF. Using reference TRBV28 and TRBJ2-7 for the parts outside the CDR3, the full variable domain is DVKVTQSSRYLVKRTGEKVFLECVQDMDHENMFWYRQDPGLGLRLIYFSYDVKMKEKGDIPEGYSVSREKKERFSLILESASTNQTSMYLCASRSTGTGTYEQYFGPGTRLTVT.